The following is a TCR beta chain sequence with its context. Its antigen is not identified. Data came from immunoSEQ multiplex PCR; TCRdb stores just in-frame clones and leaves some out. The data show about 480,000 clones, roughly nine tenths seen once. This entry is derived from a study of Ad26.COV2.S vaccination and SARS-CoV-2 variants. Study observations and caveats: Vaccine recipients surpassed placebo recipients in spike-specific TCR breadth.

Treatment indicated: roughly 19 received Ad26.COV2.S at low or high dose, single or two shots; roughly five received placebo; per-sample allocation not given. Specimen acquisition occurred on day 63 following the initial vaccine or placebo injection. Recruitment in Boston yielded a donor of adult age, 18-55 years. This CDR3 has 13 amino acids. Trimming cost V 5 bases and J 8 bases, with 14 bases left between them. Per the germline V gene, CDR1 is SGHTA and CDR2 is FQGNSA. The material sequenced was peripheral blood, taken in a trial of Ad26.COV2.S vaccine versus placebo. This chain connects TRBV7-2 to TRBJ2-3; D is undetermined. This TCR derives from a person between 18 and 60 years old who received the Ad26.COV2.S COVID-19 vaccine or a placebo. DNA of the CDR3: TGTGCCAGCAGCCCAGGATCGTCGGTTACGCAGTATTTT. Translation: CASSPGSSVTQYF.